This T cell receptor (beta chain) derives from a study of T cells in Graves' hyperthyroidism and ophthalmopathy. This CDR3 contains 18 residues. Germline V gene sequence: CDR1 DFQATT, CDR2 SNEGSKA (reference sequence). V was pared by 3 bases and J by 1 base, with 9 bases of the junction left unmatched. This clonotype has at least ten counts. The source material, RNA transcripts, was used to amplify TCR beta CDR3 regions. Using the HTBI primer set, a first-round RT-PCR was run on the TCR CDR3. TCRdb recomputed calls from the multiplex PCR reads with MiXCR, one row per CDR3 protein. The sample has more than 500,000 distinct CDR3 sequences, roughly 14% seen once; the top ten hold 3.5% to 4.5%. Ophthalmopathy cases scored 3 or more on the Clinical Activity Score and 4 or more on NOSPECS grade, with duration below 3 months. Uncontrolled infection, other autoimmune disease, pregnancy or lactation disqualified patients from enrolment. Clinicians diagnosed patients from clinical symptoms, serum thyroxine and TRAb, thyroid ultrasound and orbital computed tomography. Isolation of PBMCs was performed on 10 ml fresh peripheral blood.

The receptor was isolated from a woman aged 35 to 49 with Graves' ophthalmopathy. The rearrangement links TRBV20-1 to TRBJ2-2; 12 bases match TRBD2. The source material was blood. The CDR3 reads CSASATPGLAGNTGELFF. In nucleotides, the CDR3 is TGCAGTGCTAGCGCAACCCCGGGACTAGCGGGGAACACCGGGGAGCTGTTTTTT.